This entry lists 6 T cell receptor beta chains sequenced from one sample in a study of cytomegalovirus exposure and HLA in healthy donors. Assay used: immunoSEQ multiplex PCR; TCRdb lists only in-frame clones, some missing. The top ten clones hold around 2.8% of a sample with roughly 170,000 clones, 80% to 85% of them seen once. The source material was PBMCs. Receptor source: a young woman in good health and CMV-seropositive.

The V call is TRBV6-5, the J call TRBJ2-7, with TRBD1 matching 10 bases. The germline gives CDR1 MNHEY, CDR2 SVGAGI. CDR3 length equals 16 residues. With 0 bases clipped from V and 2 bases from J, the junction kept 4 bases outside the gene matches. DNA for the CDR3: TGTGCCAGCAGTTACTCGGGGGGACAGGGGACCTACGAGCAGTACTTC. It encodes CASSYSGGQGTYEQYF.

The V and J genes are TRBV7-3 and TRBJ2-7, with 7 positions matching TRBD1. CDR1 is SGHTA and CDR2 is FQGTGA in the germline V gene. V was pared by 5 bases and J by 0 bases, with 4 bases of the junction left unmatched. The CDR3 totals 14 residues. The CDR3 loop reads CASSPTGSSYEQYF. For the CDR3, the DNA is TGTGCCAGCAGCCCGACAGGGAGCTCCTACGAGCAGTACTTC.

The chain employs TRBV4-2 and TRBJ2-3; D is possibly TRBD2 (7 bases). The germline V gene encodes CDR1 LGHNA and CDR2 YNFKEQ. The CDR3 spans 16 residues. The ends were cut back, 5 bases at V and 0 bases at J, with 15 bases in the middle. The CDR3 DNA follows: TGTGCCAGCAGCAAAAGGGGGGGGACTAGCACAGATACGCAGTATTTT. As protein: CASSKRGGTSTDTQYF.

Remarks on this clone: The same CDR3 also results from other DNA sequences found in this sample. V and J are TRBV7-9 and TRBJ2-1; the D is unclear. Germline V CDR1 and CDR2: SEHNR, FQNEAQ (reference sequence). The CDR3 consists of 11 residues. V lost 2 bases to trimming and J lost 7 bases, with 3 bases between them. DNA of the CDR3: TGTGCCAGCAGCTTACAGAATGAGCAGTTCTTC. Amino acids: CASSLQNEQFF.

V and J are TRBV6-1 and TRBJ2-2; D is perhaps TRBD1 (7 bases). CDR1 MNHNS and CDR2 SASEGT come from the germline V gene. V was trimmed by 10 bases and J by 5 bases, leaving 20 bases between them. CDR3 length: 15 amino acids. CDR3 sequence (DNA): TGTGCCATCCAGAGGGGGGACAGACATACCGGGGAGCTGTTTTTT. Protein sequence: CAIQRGDRHTGELFF.

The chain uses TRBV7-8 and TRBJ1-6; D is undetermined. CDR3 length: 17 amino acids. Trimming left V 6 bases short and J 5 bases short, with 20 bases between. CDR1 and CDR2 (germline): SGHVS, FQNEAQ. CDR3 protein: CASSLKTLISDNSPLHF. CDR3 bases: TGTGCCAGCAGTTTAAAGACGTTAATTAGCGATAATTCACCCCTCCACTTT.